The 9 T cell receptor beta chains presented below share a single source sample, sequenced in a study of regulatory T cells in long-lasting Graves disease. Time point here: persistent/refractory GD, antithyroid drugs over 5 years with positive TRAb. After RNA was extracted from PBMCs, the TCR library was made from it. Building of the TCR beta libraries involved iRepertoire HTBI primers and Arm-PCR of CDR3 regions. TCRdb re-derived calls from the multiplex PCR reads in MiXCR, one entry per CDR3 protein. The repertoire includes some 300,000 distinct CDR3 sequences, around 23% of them detected once, and roughly three fifths sits in the top ten. The sample was peripheral blood mononuclear cells (PBMCs), taken when the disease was refractory, from a patient treated with antithyroid drugs. These receptors came from a female donor with Graves disease.

This clonotype was seen a few times. The chain has TRBV7-2 and TRBJ2-3; no definite D call. The CDR3 consists of 13 residues. The V gene's germline CDR1 is SGHTA and CDR2 FQGNSA. Between the trimmed V and J ends, which lost 5 bases and 2 bases, there was a span of 8 bases. CDR3 residues: CASSPVPTDTQYF. The CDR3 bases are TGTGCCAGCAGCCCAGTCCCCACAGATACGCAGTATTTT.

This clonotype was counted ten times or more. V usage is TRBV5-1 and J usage is TRBJ1-1, with 7 bases that match TRBD1. Trimming removed 0 bases from V and 8 bases from J; junction bases left unmatched: 7. The CDR3 has 14 amino acids. Per germline, CDR1 SGHRS and CDR2 YFSETQ. CDR3 protein: CASSLVGKDREAFF. In nucleotides, the CDR3 is TGCGCCAGCAGCTTGGTGGGGAAGGACAGGGAAGCTTTCTTT.

This clonotype was picked up many times. CDR3 residues: CSARKTQGYPEAFF. CDR3 nucleotides: TGCAGTGCTAGAAAGACCCAGGGGTATCCTGAAGCTTTCTTT. J is TRBJ1-1 and V is TRBV20-1; D possibly corresponds to TRBD1 (6 bases). CDR1 is DFQATT and CDR2 is SNEGSKA in the germline V gene (reference sequence). This CDR3 is built from 14 residues. Between the trimmed V and J ends, which lost 2 bases and 6 bases, there was a span of 16 bases.

The chain recombines TRBV7-9 with TRBJ2-7; no reliable D call. This CDR3 contains 12 residues. The V end lost 2 bases, the J end lost 5 bases, and 7 bases lay between the germline ends. Germline CDR1 reads SEHNR; CDR2 reads FQNEAQ (reference sequence). Here the CDR3 DNA reads TGTGCCAGCAGCTTAAGGGCCGACGAGCAGTACTTC. It encodes CASSLRADEQYF.

The CDR3: CAISDPTGGNTEAFF. CDR3 in DNA: TGTGCCATCAGTGATCCGACAGGGGGAAACACTGAAGCTTTCTTT. The chain combines TRBV10-3 with TRBJ1-1; 9 bases agree with TRBD1. Germline V gives CDR1 ENHRY, CDR2 SYGVKD. V was clipped by 3 bases and J by 2 bases; unmatched bases: 4. There are 15 residues in the CDR3.

Notes on this clonotype: A much larger clone lies one base from this, so it may be a read error. The J gene is TRBJ2-7, the V gene TRBV28; possibly TRBD2 for D (6 bases). The CDR3 sequence is 15 residues long. Looked up from germline, CDR1 is MDHEN and CDR2 is SYDVKM. CDR3 DNA sequence: TGTACCAGCAGTGTGGGCGGGGCAGACCCCTACGAGCAGTACTTC. Translation: CTSSVGGADPYEQYF.

This clonotype was detected many times. In nucleotides, the CDR3 is TGTGCCAGCAGTTGGGCAGGAATGAACACTGAAGCTTTCTTT. It yields the protein CASSWAGMNTEAFF. The rearrangement links TRBV27 to TRBJ1-1, with D unclear. Germline V CDR1 and CDR2: MNHEY, SMNVEV (reference sequence). The ends were cut back, 4 bases at V and 0 bases at J, with 9 bases in the middle. This CDR3 has 14 residues.

In this sample, this clonotype turned up a few times. V usage is TRBV20-1 and J usage is TRBJ1-6, with D possibly TRBD1 on 6 matching bases. This CDR3 contains 13 residues. Trimming cost V 6 bases and J 7 bases, with 13 bases left between them. Germline CDR1 is DFQATT and CDR2 is SNEGSKA (reference sequence). The chain's CDR3 is CSAGTNQNSPLHF. The CDR3, as DNA: TGCAGTGCGGGGACAAACCAAAATTCACCCCTCCACTTT.

This clonotype has a single count. This chain connects TRBV19 to TRBJ2-7; 8 bases map to TRBD1. The CDR3 sequence is 14 residues long. The V gene end was trimmed by 9 bases and the J gene end by 3 bases; junction bases not matched to a gene: 10. Germline V gene sequence: CDR1 LNHDA, CDR2 SQIVND (reference sequence). The CDR3 DNA follows: TGTGCCAGCTGGGACAGGTCGCCCAGCTACGAGCAGTACTTC. Translated: CASWDRSPSYEQYF.